This TCR beta chain emerged from a study of T cell repertoires in cytomegalovirus infection. Study details: Public TCR beta signature analysis indicated the presence of both CMV infection and matching HLA type. Notes on the study in general: In two of eight donors, the top clonotype was HLA-C-restricted CMV-specific. The cumulative frequency of public TCR beta families distinguished individuals who carried CMV together with the relevant HLA.

Each CDR3 protein is one row after TCRdb ran MiXCR on the reads. The data show some 320,000 distinct CDR3 sequences, around a tenth seen once. On this clonotype: Its matching antigen is unknown.

The TCR originated in a human donor in good health (CMV status not recorded). Some clones in this sample may be carry-over from other donors' samples. The sample taken for sequencing was PBMCs.

The CDR3 spells CASSQDLGGGRGEQFF. Written as DNA, the CDR3 is TGTGCCAGCAGCCAAGATCTCGGGGGGGGCCGGGGTGAGCAGTTCTTC. V usage is TRBV14 and J usage is TRBJ2-1; TRBD2 matches at 8 bases. The V gene's germline CDR1 is SGHDN and CDR2 FVKESK. This CDR3 has 16 residues. V trimming: 0 bases; J trimming: 9 bases; junction bases outside the gene matches: 10.